The text below deals with one TCR beta chain. Its antigen is still unknown. The germline V gene encodes CDR1 SGHTA and CDR2 FQGNSA. This CDR3 comprises 12 residues. Trimming left V 2 bases short and J 8 bases short, with 9 bases between. This sample was taken from a study of cytomegalovirus exposure and HLA in healthy donors. Overall study: A subsequent analysis stated that the roughly 130 validation repertoires were run on the same platform as the roughly 620 first-cohort repertoires.

Regarding the study as a whole: Most observed TCR sequences were rare, whereas some public TCRs were detected in many donors. That first-cohort TCR clusters tended to co-occur in the 130 or so validation repertoires was found in a later analysis. Cytomegalovirus association was assigned to about 150 TCR beta chains.

Generated by immunoSEQ multiplex PCR, the TCRdb table keeps only in-frame clones and is missing some. The table shows 150,000 to 200,000 clones, with 70% to 90% occurring only once. The sample consisted of PBMCs. The rearrangement links TRBV7-2 to TRBJ1-1; D unclear. The sequence came from a man aged 25-40 years in good health and CMV-seropositive. The CDR3: CASSLFSREAFF. The DNA of the CDR3 is TGTGCCAGCAGCTTATTCAGCAGGGAAGCTTTCTTT.